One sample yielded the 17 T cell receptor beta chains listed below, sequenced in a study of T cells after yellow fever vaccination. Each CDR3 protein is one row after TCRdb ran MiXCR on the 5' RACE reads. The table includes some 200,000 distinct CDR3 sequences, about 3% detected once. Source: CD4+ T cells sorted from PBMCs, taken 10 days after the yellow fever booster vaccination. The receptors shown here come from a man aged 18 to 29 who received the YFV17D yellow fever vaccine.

CDR3 residues: CSARSGSGGETQYF. DNA for the CDR3: TGCAGTGCTAGGTCGGGCAGCGGGGGGGAGACCCAGTACTTC. The chain recombines TRBV20-1 with TRBJ2-5, with TRBD2 identical over 9 bases. The germline gives CDR1 DFQATT, CDR2 SNEGSKA (reference sequence). The CDR3 consists of 14 residues. V lost 3 bases and J lost 5; bases outside the gene matches: 7.

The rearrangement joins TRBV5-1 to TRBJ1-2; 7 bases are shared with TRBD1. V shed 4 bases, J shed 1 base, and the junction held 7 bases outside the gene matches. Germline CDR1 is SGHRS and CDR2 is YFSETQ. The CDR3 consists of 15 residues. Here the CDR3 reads CASSPGTELNYGYTF. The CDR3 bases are TGCGCCAGCAGCCCGGGGACAGAACTTAACTATGGCTACACCTTC.

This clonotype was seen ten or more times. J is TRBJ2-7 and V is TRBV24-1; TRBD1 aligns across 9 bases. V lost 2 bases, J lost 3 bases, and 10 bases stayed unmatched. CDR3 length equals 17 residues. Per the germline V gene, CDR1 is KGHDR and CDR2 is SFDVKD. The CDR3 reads CATSDSATGGNGYEQYF. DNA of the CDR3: TGTGCCACCAGTGATTCGGCCACAGGGGGCAATGGCTACGAGCAGTACTTC.

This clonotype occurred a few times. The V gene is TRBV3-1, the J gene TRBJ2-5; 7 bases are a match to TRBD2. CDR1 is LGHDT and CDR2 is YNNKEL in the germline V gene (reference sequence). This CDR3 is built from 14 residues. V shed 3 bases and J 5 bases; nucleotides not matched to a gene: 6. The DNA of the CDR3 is TGTGCCAGCAGCCATGGACTAGTCTTTGAGACCCAGTACTTC. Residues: CASSHGLVFETQYF.

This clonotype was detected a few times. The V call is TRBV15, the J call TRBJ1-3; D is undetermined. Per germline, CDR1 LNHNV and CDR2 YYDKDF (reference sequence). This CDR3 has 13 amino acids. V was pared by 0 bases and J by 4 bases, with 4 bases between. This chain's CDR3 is CATSRDPGNTIYF. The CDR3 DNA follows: TGTGCCACCAGCAGAGACCCCGGAAACACCATATATTTT.

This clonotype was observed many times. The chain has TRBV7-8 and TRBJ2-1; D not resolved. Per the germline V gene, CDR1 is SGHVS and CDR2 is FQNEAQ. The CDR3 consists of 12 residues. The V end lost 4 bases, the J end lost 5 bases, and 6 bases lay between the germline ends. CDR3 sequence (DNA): TGTGCCAGCAGCTCCTTTAACAATGAGCAGTTCTTC. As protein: CASSSFNNEQFF.

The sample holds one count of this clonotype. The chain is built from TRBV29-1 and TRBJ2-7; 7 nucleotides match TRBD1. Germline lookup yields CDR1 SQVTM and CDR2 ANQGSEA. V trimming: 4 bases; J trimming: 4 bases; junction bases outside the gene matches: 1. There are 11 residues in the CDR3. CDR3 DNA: TGCAGCGTTGCGACAGGGTACGAGCAGTACTTC. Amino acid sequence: CSVATGYEQYF.

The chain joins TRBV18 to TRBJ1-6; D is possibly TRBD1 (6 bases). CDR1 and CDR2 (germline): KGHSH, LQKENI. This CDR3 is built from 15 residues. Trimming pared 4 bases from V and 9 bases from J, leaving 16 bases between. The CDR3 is CASSRGTQDISPLHF. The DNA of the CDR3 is TGTGCCAGCTCACGGGGGACACAGGATATTTCACCCCTCCACTTT.

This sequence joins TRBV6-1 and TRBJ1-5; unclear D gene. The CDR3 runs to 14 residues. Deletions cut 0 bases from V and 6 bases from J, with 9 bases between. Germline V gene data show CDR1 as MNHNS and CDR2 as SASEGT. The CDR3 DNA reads TGTGCCAGCAGTGAAGCAGGGTCAGGTCAGCCCCAGCATTTT. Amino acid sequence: CASSEAGSGQPQHF.

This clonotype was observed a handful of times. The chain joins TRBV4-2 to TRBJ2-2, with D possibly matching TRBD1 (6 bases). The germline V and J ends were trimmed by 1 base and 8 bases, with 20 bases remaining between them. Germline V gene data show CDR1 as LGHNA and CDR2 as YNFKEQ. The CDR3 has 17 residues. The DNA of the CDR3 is TGTGCCAGCAGCCAAGCGCAGGGGACACCGGAGTCGGGGGAGCTGTTTTTT. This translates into CASSQAQGTPESGELFF.

The CDR3 region is CASSQYSTDTQYF. The CDR3 DNA follows: TGTGCCAGCAGCCAATATAGCACAGATACGCAGTATTTT. The chain recombines TRBV14 with TRBJ2-3; D is uncertain. The CDR3 consists of 13 residues. Germline CDR1 reads SGHDN; CDR2 reads FVKESK. Between the trimmed V and J ends, which lost 2 bases and 0 bases, there was a span of 3 bases.

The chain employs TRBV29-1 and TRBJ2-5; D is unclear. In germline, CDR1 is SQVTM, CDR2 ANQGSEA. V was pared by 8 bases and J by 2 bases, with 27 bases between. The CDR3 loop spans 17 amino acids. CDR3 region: CSPNGQQHPLQQETQYF. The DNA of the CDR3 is TGCAGCCCGAACGGTCAGCAACATCCTCTACAACAAGAGACCCAGTACTTC. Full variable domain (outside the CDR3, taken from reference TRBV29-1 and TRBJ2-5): SAVISQKPSRDICQRGTSLTIQCQVDSQVTMMFWYRQQPGQSLTLIATANQGSEATYESGFVIDKFPISRPNLTFSTLTVSNMSPEDSSIYLCSPNGQQHPLQQETQYFGPGTRLLVL.

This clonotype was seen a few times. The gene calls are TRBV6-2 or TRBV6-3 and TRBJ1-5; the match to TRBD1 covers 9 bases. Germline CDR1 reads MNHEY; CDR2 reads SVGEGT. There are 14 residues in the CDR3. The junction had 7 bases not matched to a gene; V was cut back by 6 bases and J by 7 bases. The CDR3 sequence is CASRGTGNSQPQHF. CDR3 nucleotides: TGTGCCAGCAGAGGGACAGGGAATAGCCAGCCCCAGCATTTT.

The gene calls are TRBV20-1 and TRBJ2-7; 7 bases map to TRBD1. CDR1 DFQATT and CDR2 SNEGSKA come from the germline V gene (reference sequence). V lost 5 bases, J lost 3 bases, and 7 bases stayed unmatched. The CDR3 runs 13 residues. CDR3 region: CSAGSGQNYEQYF. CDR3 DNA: TGCAGTGCTGGCTCGGGACAGAACTACGAGCAGTACTTC.

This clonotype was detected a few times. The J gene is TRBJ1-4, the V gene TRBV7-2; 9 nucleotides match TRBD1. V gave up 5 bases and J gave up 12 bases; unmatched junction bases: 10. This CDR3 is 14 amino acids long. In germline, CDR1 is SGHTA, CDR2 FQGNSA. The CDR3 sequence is CASSPQGADRELFF. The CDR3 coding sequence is TGTGCCAGCAGCCCACAGGGGGCGGATCGGGAACTGTTTTTT.

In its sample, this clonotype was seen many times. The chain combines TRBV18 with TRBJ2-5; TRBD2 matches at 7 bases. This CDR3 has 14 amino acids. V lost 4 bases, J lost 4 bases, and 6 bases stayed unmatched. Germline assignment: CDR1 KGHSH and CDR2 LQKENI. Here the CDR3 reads CASSRSSSGETQYF. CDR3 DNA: TGTGCCAGCTCACGATCGTCTAGCGGAGAGACCCAGTACTTC.

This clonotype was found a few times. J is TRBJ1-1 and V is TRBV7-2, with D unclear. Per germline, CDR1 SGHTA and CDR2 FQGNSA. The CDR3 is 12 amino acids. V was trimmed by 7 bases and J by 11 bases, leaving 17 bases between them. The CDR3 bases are TGTGCCAGCACCATGTTTGGGATTGAGGCTTTCTTT. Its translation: CASTMFGIEAFF.